This T cell receptor (beta chain) came from a study of T cell responses to AZD1222 COVID-19 vaccine (dated by TCRdb to the early 2020s). Background for the entire study: A total of approximately 250 trial participants underwent TCR sequencing, of whom 207 had received two doses of AZD1222 and some 25 had received two doses of the MenACWY control vaccine. Trial participants were enrolled by age into 18-55, 56-69 and 70-plus year subgroups, with around 150, 28 and 57 TCR-sequenced participants respectively. Broader findings and caveats from the paper: Because no day 14 peak-response samples were available, repertoires were characterized only after the peak T cell response. The vaccine-associated CD4 TCRs covered the entire spike protein, and the dominant responses fell in regions 160-218 and 743-854. Participants were mostly white British, with more females than males. The authors suggested clonal diversity may have been underestimated. Reportedly, almost half of the unique spike-specific TCRs recognized epitopes lying outside the regions that are mutated in the B.1.351 and B.1.1.7 variants. Only six AZD1222 recipients were SARS-CoV-2 seropositive at baseline, limiting conclusions about previously exposed vaccinees. In the small 56-69-year group, the increase in depth fell short of significance, most likely because of low power. A significant rise in spike-specific TCR breadth and depth was observed after two AZD1222 doses relative to day 0 and relative to MenACWY recipients.

CDR1 is given as SGHRS and CDR2 as YFSETQ, both from the germline V gene. From cysteine to phenylalanine, the CDR3 is 15 amino acids long. Kept here is only the CDR3 DNA, which spans 45 bases and is read in frame from base 1. The germline V end is reduced by 0 bases and the J end by 4 bases; junction bases left unmatched: 5. Concerning this clone itself: Which antigen it targets is not known. No base quality values were provided; no much bigger clone lies one nucleotide off.

The CDR3 regions of human TCRbeta chains were subjected to immunosequencing. Turning to the authors' computational methods: TCRs in the repertoires were compared against a reference library of SARS-CoV-2-specific TCRs that had been generated with the MIRA antigen-specificity platform. Breadth was defined as the fraction of unique TCRs that were SARS-CoV-2-associated. Depth was defined as the fraction of total T cells that were SARS-CoV-2-associated. Using the MIRA data, each spike-specific TCR was mapped to the spike region that the TCR reacts to and placed in a CD4 or CD8 class. Log10-transformed breadth and depth values were compared by one-way ANOVA with Sidak's multiple comparisons tests. Sourced from immuneACCESS, this table was stored by TCRdb with only in-frame sequences that have V and J called. A share of the clones is absent; for the studies checked, an unresolved V gene accounts for under half, and the remainder has no known explanation. Clone size and V and J calls were adopted from that table, with D and trimming inferred from the DNA. The sample table lists about 79,000 clones, about nine tenths of them with a count of one. The ten largest clones represent 28% of the sample.

In light of the paper, this sample's time point label describes: about 28 days (+/-7) after the second vaccine dose. AZD1222 recipients given second doses at about 4 weeks or at about 12 weeks were pooled, since spike-specific TCR depth and breadth were not found to differ between the two schedules. Samples from vaccinated people were obtained from the UK trials COV001 and COV002, which included a single-blind randomized controlled phase 2/3 trial of AZD1222 (ChAdOx1 nCoV-19) in healthy adults. For TCRbeta chain sequencing, PBMC samples from trial participants were taken at day 0 and at day 28 after the second dose.

This TCR was recovered from an adult who received the AZD1222 COVID-19 vaccine. The V gene is TRBV5-1 and the J gene is TRBJ2-5; TRBD2 fits 8 bases in the junction. The source material was peripheral blood, sampled 28 days after the second AZD1222 dose. In nucleotides, the sequence is TGCGCCAGCAGCTTGGTCGGGAGGGCCTTAGAGACCCAGTACTTC. Translation gives CASSLVGRALETQYF.